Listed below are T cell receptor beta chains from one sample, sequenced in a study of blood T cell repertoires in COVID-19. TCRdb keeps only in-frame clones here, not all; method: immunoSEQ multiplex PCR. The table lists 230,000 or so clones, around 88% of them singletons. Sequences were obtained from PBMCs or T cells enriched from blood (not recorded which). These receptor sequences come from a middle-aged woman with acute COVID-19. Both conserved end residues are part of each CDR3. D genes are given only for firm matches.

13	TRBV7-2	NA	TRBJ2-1	CASSLAGAGEQFF
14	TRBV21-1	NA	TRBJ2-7	CASSNRDTSYEQYF
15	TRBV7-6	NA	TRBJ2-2	CASSLVTGGSGELFF
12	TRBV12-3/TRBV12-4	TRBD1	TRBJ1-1	CASSLHTGGAFF
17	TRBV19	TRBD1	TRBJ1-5	CASRPGQGARGDQPQHF
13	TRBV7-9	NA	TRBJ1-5	CASSLGANQPQHF
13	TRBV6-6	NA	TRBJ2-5	CASRGAAQETQYF
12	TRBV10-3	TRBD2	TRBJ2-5	CAISVAGETQYF
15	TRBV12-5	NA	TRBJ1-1	CASGSQGVGPTEAFF
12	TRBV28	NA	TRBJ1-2	CASSLLNGGYTF
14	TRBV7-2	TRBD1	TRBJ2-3	CASSPGTGRYTQYF
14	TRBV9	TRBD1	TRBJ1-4	CASSVGAGGGKLFF
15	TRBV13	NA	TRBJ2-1	CASSLGQGGRNEQFF
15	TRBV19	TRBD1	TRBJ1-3	CASSGDSSWGNTIYF
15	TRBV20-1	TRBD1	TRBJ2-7	CSASAGQGRGYEQYF
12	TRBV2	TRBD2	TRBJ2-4	CASSRTSGEKYF
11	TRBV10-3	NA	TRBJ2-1	CAISEIDEQFF
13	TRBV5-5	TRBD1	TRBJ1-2	CASSWGQGNGYTF
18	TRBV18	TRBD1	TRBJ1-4	CASSPLTGQQATNEKLFF
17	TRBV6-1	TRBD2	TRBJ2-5	CASSGTGLAGARETQYF
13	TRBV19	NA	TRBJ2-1	CASSVSLYNEQFF
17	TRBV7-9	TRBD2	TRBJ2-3	CASSPLSGAGGRDTQYF
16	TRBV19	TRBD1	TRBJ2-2	CASSTQDRGPTGELFF
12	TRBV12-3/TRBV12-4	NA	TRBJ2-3	CVIGTSTDTQYF
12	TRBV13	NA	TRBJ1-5	CASSFGDQPQHF
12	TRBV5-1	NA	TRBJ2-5	CASSLDTVTQYF
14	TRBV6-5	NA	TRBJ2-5	CASSYGLWQETQYF
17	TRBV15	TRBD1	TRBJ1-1	CATSGTGVTIMNTEAFF
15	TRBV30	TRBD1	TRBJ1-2	CAWSPLTGASGGYTF
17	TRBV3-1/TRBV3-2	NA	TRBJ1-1	CASSQDWEGRMNTEAFF
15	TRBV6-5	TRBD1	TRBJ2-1	CASSRRTGGHNEQFF
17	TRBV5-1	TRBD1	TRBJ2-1	CASSFGTGGSPNNEQFF
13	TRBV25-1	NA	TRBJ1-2	CASNDDRTYGYTF
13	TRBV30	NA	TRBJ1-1	CAWSVGGNTEAFF
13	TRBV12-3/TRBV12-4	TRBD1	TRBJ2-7	CASSTDRAYEQYF
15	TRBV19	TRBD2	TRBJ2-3	CASSLGLAFTDTQYF
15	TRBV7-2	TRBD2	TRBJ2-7	CASSLAGGASYEQYF
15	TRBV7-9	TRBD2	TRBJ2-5	CASSFELAGKETQYF
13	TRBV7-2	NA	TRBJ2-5	CASGDLGGETQYF
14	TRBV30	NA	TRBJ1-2	CAWNKEVGGGGYTF
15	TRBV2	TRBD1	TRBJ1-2	CASSVQGGGARGYTF
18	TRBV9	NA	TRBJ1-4	CASSVVRAHLWGLEKLFF
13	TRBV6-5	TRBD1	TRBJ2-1	CASRAGTVNEQFF
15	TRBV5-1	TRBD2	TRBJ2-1	CASSVAGGPGNEQFF
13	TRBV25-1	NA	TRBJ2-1	CASSAWLGGTQFF
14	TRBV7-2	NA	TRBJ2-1	CASSSPGTGFEQFF
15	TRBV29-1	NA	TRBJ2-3	CSVAGDMRGTDTQYF
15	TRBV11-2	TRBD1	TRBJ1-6	CASSLVTGNNSPLHF
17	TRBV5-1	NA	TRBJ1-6	CASSSLASGSYNSPLHF
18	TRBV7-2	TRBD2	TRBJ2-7	CASSPSGLAGGSLYEQYF